The TCR beta chain under discussion was sequenced for a study of T-cell reconstitution after alpha-beta-depleted transplantation in children. The study, taken as a whole, reports: T-cell numbers and diversity, one year after transplant, stemmed largely from T cells that were newly produced. The study reportedly traced alpha-beta T cells about two months after transplant to several hundred expanded graft clones.

As for this clonotype: Its antigen is as yet unknown.

In germline, CDR1 is SQVTM, CDR2 ANQGSEA. Trimming removed 6 bases from V and 5 bases from J, with 17 bases in between. The CDR3 is 13 residues long. Preparation of the TCRbeta library was carried out with unique molecular identifiers. One entry per CDR3 protein results from TCRdb running MiXCR on the PCR reads. The table has about 900,000 distinct CDR3 sequences, 25% to 30% seen once; the top ten hold about 28%. The rearrangement joins TRBV29-1 to TRBJ2-7, with a tentative D call TRBD1 (6 bases). The material was PBMCs, mostly from graft donor cells, obtained 360 days after TCRalphabeta/CD19-depleted stem cell transplant. This TCR was recovered from a boy under two years old who had a stem cell transplant for SCID, so the T cells may come from the graft donor. This CDR3 reads CSVRSQGSHEQYF. CDR3 nucleotides: TGCAGCGTGAGATCCCAGGGGTCCCACGAGCAGTACTTC.